The sequence of this T cell receptor (beta chain) was determined in a study of T cell repertoires in cytomegalovirus infection. Study in general: Both recently identified HLA-C-restricted and well-studied HLA-B-restricted CMV epitopes were used in the study.

With regard to this clonotype: Its antigen is not identified.

Germline V CDR1 and CDR2: MNHEY, SVGAGI. The CDR3 contains 15 residues. With 1 base clipped from V and 8 bases from J, the junction kept 5 bases outside the gene matches. TCRdb reanalysed the reads using MiXCR and keeps one entry per CDR3 protein. This sample has 380,000 or so distinct CDR3 sequences, with about 35% found just once. The TCR sequence derives from a human donor in good health (CMV status not recorded). Some clones in this sample may be carry-over from other donors' samples. The specimen comprised cultured PBMCs, sampled from culture after CMV antigen stimulation. The chain combines TRBV6-5 with TRBJ2-1; 10 nucleotides align to TRBD1. CDR3 in amino acids: CASSYWTGGLDEQFF. For the CDR3, the DNA is TGTGCCAGCAGTTACTGGACAGGGGGTTTAGATGAGCAGTTCTTC.